Each of the 32 T cell receptor beta chains below was sequenced from the same sample in a study of cytomegalovirus exposure and HLA in healthy donors. Primers for the PCR totalled 60 Vbeta and 13 Jbeta. TCRdb's table, derived via immunoSEQ multiplex PCR, lists solely in-frame clones and lacks some. The data hold roughly 170,000 clones, with about 80% observed a single time. The specimen sequenced was PBMCs. These receptors all stem from a man in his late teens or twenties in good health and CMV-seronegative.

The chain uses TRBV5-6 and TRBJ1-2, with 11 bases fitting TRBD1. Per the germline V gene, CDR1 is SGHDT and CDR2 is YYEEEE. V was pared by 4 bases and J by 2 bases, with 7 bases of the junction left unmatched. The CDR3 has 16 amino acids. CDR3 amino acids: CASSLRTGGRNYGYTF. The CDR3 region has the DNA TGTGCCAGCAGCCTCAGGACAGGGGGCAGGAACTATGGCTACACCTTC.

The J gene is TRBJ2-1, the V gene TRBV7-2, with TRBD2 identical over 7 bases. The CDR3 has 15 amino acids. The germline gives CDR1 SGHTA, CDR2 FQGNSA. The V gene end was trimmed by 5 bases and the J gene end by 1 base; junction bases not matched to a gene: 5. The CDR3 DNA sequence: TGTGCCAGCAGCAATAGCGGGTCGTCCTACAATGAGCAGTTCTTC. Protein: CASSNSGSSYNEQFF.

J is TRBJ2-5 and V is TRBV9, with D possibly TRBD1 on 7 matching bases. V shed 0 bases and J shed 2 bases, with 14 bases lying between them. CDR3 length: 16 amino acids. In germline, CDR1 is SGDLS, CDR2 YYNGEE. The DNA of the CDR3 is TGTGCCAGCAGCGTAGGCGGCAGGGGGAGGCAAGAGACCCAGTACTTC. Protein sequence: CASSVGGRGRQETQYF.

The rearrangement joins TRBV7-2 to TRBJ2-1, with 11 bases identical to TRBD2. This CDR3 comprises 13 residues. Germline CDR1 reads SGHTA; CDR2 reads FQGNSA. Trimming removed 1 base from V and 15 bases from J; junction bases left unmatched: 5. CDR3 residues: CASSLGWLAGGFF. DNA for the CDR3: TGTGCCAGCAGCTTAGGGTGGCTAGCGGGAGGGTTCTTC.

This clone came up a few times. The chain links TRBV4-3 to TRBJ1-1; D is uncertain. The CDR3 loop spans 14 amino acids. The V and J ends lost 3 bases and 5 bases respectively, with 13 bases between them. Germline CDR1 LGHNA, CDR2 YSLEER. DNA of the CDR3: TGCGCCAGCAGCCAGGGGAGGGTTGGGACTGAAGCTTTCTTT. Its protein product is CASSQGRVGTEAFF.

V gene TRBV19 combines with J gene TRBJ2-2; 9 bases map to TRBD2. CDR3 length: 15 amino acids. Germline V CDR1 and CDR2: LNHDA, SQIVND (reference sequence). J lost 2 bases, V lost 4 bases, and 2 bases had no gene match. CDR3 nucleotides: TGTGCCAGTAGTACTAGCGGGGTAAACACCGGGGAGCTGTTTTTT. Translated, it gives CASSTSGVNTGELFF.

The chain joins TRBV12-5 to TRBJ1-5; D unresolved. The CDR3 is made up of 13 amino acids. Deletions cut 1 base from V and 3 bases from J, with 4 bases between. Germline CDR1 reads LGHNT; CDR2 reads FRNRAP. For the CDR3, the DNA is TGTGCTAGTGGTTTGGAAGCCAATCAGCCCCAGCATTTT. Translating gives CASGLEANQPQHF.

The V call is TRBV7-8, the J call TRBJ2-3; TRBD1 matches at 7 bases. Germline assignment: CDR1 SGHVS and CDR2 FQNEAQ. The CDR3 covers 11 residues. The J segment lost 6 bases and the V segment lost 8 bases, leaving 2 bases of the junction unmatched. CDR3 amino acids: CASLRGDTQYF. CDR3 in DNA: TGTGCCAGCCTCAGGGGGGATACGCAGTATTTT.

This clone was recorded only once. V is TRBV7-3 and J is TRBJ2-7; the D gene is possibly TRBD2 (6 bases). Germline-derived CDR1 and CDR2 are SGHTA and FQGTGA. Trimming took 0 bases from V and 4 from J, leaving 7 bases between them. There are 13 residues in the CDR3. The CDR3 is CASSLTREYEQYF. The CDR3 DNA is TGTGCCAGCAGCTTAACGCGGGAATACGAGCAGTACTTC.

The gene calls are TRBV7-8 and TRBJ2-5; 9 nucleotides align to TRBD1. The trim removed 5 bases at V and 2 bases at J, leaving 3 bases unmatched. The CDR3 has 14 amino acids. Germline V gene sequence: CDR1 SGHVS, CDR2 FQNEAQ. The CDR3 DNA follows: TGTGCCAGCAGCAGAGACAGGGGGCAAGAGACCCAGTACTTC. Translation: CASSRDRGQETQYF. The complete variable domain, with remaining parts taken from reference TRBV7-8 and TRBJ2-5, reads GAGVSQSPRYKVAKRGQDVALRCDPISGHVSLFWYQQALGQGPEFLTYFQNEAQLDKSGLPSDRFFAERPEGSVSTLKIQRTQQEDSAVYLCASSRDRGQETQYFGPGTRLLVL.

J is TRBJ2-1 and V is TRBV7-9, with 11 bases lining up with TRBD2. The CDR3 runs to 13 residues. Germline-derived CDR1 and CDR2 are SEHNR and FQNEAQ (reference sequence). V lost 8 bases and J lost 7; bases outside the gene matches: 4. The CDR3, as DNA: TGTGCCAGCCTAGCGGGGGGTGTTAATGAGCAGTTCTTC. It translates to CASLAGGVNEQFF.

The chain links TRBV7-2 to TRBJ2-5; 11 nucleotides match TRBD2. The CDR3 loop spans 15 amino acids. CDR1 and CDR2 (germline): SGHTA, FQGNSA. Germline trimming cut 3 bases from V and 5 bases from J; bases unmatched to any gene: 5. This CDR3 reads CASSLLAGGLETQYF. For the CDR3, the DNA is TGTGCCAGCAGCTTGTTAGCGGGGGGGTTGGAGACCCAGTACTTC.

In regard to this clone: A junction boundary mismatches the germline segment, possibly from a read error. The V gene is TRBV7-9, the J gene TRBJ2-7; D remains ambiguous. Germline loops: CDR1 SEHNR, CDR2 FQNEAQ (reference sequence). The CDR3 totals 11 residues. Here the CDR3 reads CSSSHEMEQYF. CDR3 DNA: TGTTCCAGCAGCCACGAGATGGAGCAGTACTTC.

The chain is built from TRBV9 and TRBJ2-1, with unresolved D. The V gene lost 0 bases and the J gene lost 4 bases, with 8 bases spanning the gap. The CDR3 consists of 14 residues. Germline V CDR1 and CDR2: SGDLS, YYNGEE. DNA for the CDR3: TGTGCCAGCAGCGTAGAGATAGATTACAATGAGCAGTTCTTC. It specifies CASSVEIDYNEQFF. The full variable domain, completed using reference TRBV9 and TRBJ2-1, is DSGVTQTPKHLITATGQRVTLRCSPRSGDLSVYWYQQSLDQGLQFLIQYYNGEERAKGNILERFSAQQFPDLHSELNLSSLELGDSALYFCASSVEIDYNEQFFGPGTRLTVL.

The CDR3 here is CASSLDNYNEQFF. For the CDR3, the DNA is TGTGCCAGCAGCTTAGACAACTACAATGAGCAGTTCTTC. This chain uses TRBV13 with TRBJ2-1; unclear D gene. The CDR3 runs 13 residues. V shed 1 base and J shed 3 bases, with 4 bases lying between them. CDR1 PRHDT and CDR2 FYEKMQ come from the germline V gene (reference sequence).

The gene calls are TRBV19 and TRBJ1-6; possibly TRBD1 for D (5 bases). The CDR3 sequence is 14 residues long. From germline, CDR1 is LNHDA and CDR2 SQIVND (reference sequence). Trimming stripped 5 bases from V and 9 bases from J, with 14 bases between. CDR3 amino acids: CASSLGGRGSPLHF. The CDR3 region has the DNA TGTGCCAGTAGTCTCGGGGGGAGGGGTTCACCCCTCCACTTT. The variable domain in full, completed from reference TRBV19 and TRBJ1-6, reads DGGITQSPKYLFRKEGQNVTLSCEQNLNHDAMYWYRQDPGQGLRLIYYSQIVNDFQKGDIAEGYSVSREKKESFPLTVTSAQKNPTAFYLCASSLGGRGSPLHFGNGTRLTVT.

The rearrangement links TRBV15 to TRBJ2-7; 8 bases are shared with TRBD2. Germline values: CDR1 LNHNV, CDR2 YYDKDF (reference sequence). The V segment lost 0 bases and the J segment 7 bases; nucleotides outside the gene matches: 8. This CDR3 spans 15 amino acids. CDR3 DNA sequence: TGTGCCACCAGCAGAGAACCCGGGGGGGCTGTGGAGCAGTACTTC. Amino acid sequence: CATSREPGGAVEQYF.

The CDR3 nucleotides read TGTGCCAGCAGCCATCTAGCCGAACGATCCTACGAGCAGTACTTC. The encoded protein is CASSHLAERSYEQYF. The gene calls are TRBV7-9 and TRBJ2-7, with a weak D call TRBD2 (5 bases). Germline loops: CDR1 SEHNR, CDR2 FQNEAQ (reference sequence). The CDR3 is made up of 15 amino acids. V dropped 5 bases and J dropped 1 base, with 15 bases sitting between them.

This chain uses TRBV5-6 with TRBJ2-7; D is unclear. V was shortened by 0 bases and J by 5 bases, with 12 bases between the two germline ends. CDR1 is SGHDT and CDR2 is YYEEEE in the germline V gene. The CDR3 is 14 residues long. This CDR3 is CASSLAEPVDEQYF. As DNA, the CDR3 is TGTGCCAGCAGCTTGGCGGAGCCCGTCGACGAGCAGTACTTC.

The gene calls are TRBV5-1 and TRBJ1-2, with 11 bases matching TRBD1. In germline, CDR1 is SGHRS, CDR2 YFSETQ. CDR3 length equals 14 residues. V lost 4 bases, J lost 8 bases, and 7 bases stayed unmatched. The CDR3 here is CASSPDRGPRGYTF. CDR3 in DNA: TGCGCCAGCAGCCCGGACAGGGGGCCGAGGGGCTACACCTTC. The full variable domain, completed using reference TRBV5-1 and TRBJ1-2, is KAGVTQTPRYLIKTRGQQVTLSCSPISGHRSVSWYQQTPGQGLQFLFEYFSETQRNKGNFPGRFSGRQFSNSRSEMNVSTLELGDSALYLCASSPDRGPRGYTFGSGTRLTVV.

This clone came up once. The V and J genes are TRBV11-1 and TRBJ2-7, with 8 positions matching TRBD2. The germline CDR1 and CDR2 sequences are SGHAT and FQDESV (reference sequence). Trimming at V came to 5 bases and at J to 3 bases, leaving 3 bases not matched to a gene. This CDR3 region has 13 residues. Written as DNA, the CDR3 is TGTGCCAGCAGCCGACTAGCGAACTACGAGCAGTACTTC. It codes for CASSRLANYEQYF. Using reference TRBV11-1 and TRBJ2-7 for the parts outside the CDR3, the full variable domain is EAEVAQSPRYKITEKSQAVAFWCDPISGHATLYWYRQILGQGPELLVQFQDESVVDDSQLPKDRFSAERLKGVDSTLKIQPAELGDSAMYLCASSRLANYEQYFGPGTRLTVT.

This clone was observed once. The rearrangement uses TRBV28 and TRBJ1-5; tentatively, D is TRBD1 (6 bases). Trimming pared 6 bases from V and 2 bases from J, leaving 8 bases between. The germline CDR1 and CDR2 sequences are MDHEN and SYDVKM. This CDR3 has 13 amino acids. For the CDR3, the DNA is TGTGCCAGCAGAAACAGGGGCAATCAGCCCCAGCATTTT. Its translation: CASRNRGNQPQHF.

The chain has TRBV4-2 and TRBJ1-4; a weak D match, TRBD1 (6 bases). The CDR3 length is 16 residues. V was cut by 5 bases and J by 0 bases, with 13 bases left in between. Germline CDR1 reads LGHNA; CDR2 reads YNFKEQ. In DNA form, the CDR3 reads TGTGCCAGCAGCTACGTACAGGGAACAACTAATGAAAAACTGTTTTTT. Translated: CASSYVQGTTNEKLFF.

V gene TRBV7-9 combines with J gene TRBJ2-3; D might be TRBD1 (6 bases). CDR3 length: 15 residues. The ends were cut back, 4 bases at V and 5 bases at J, with 16 bases in the middle. Per the germline V gene, CDR1 is SEHNR and CDR2 is FQNEAQ (reference sequence). In DNA form, the CDR3 reads TGTGCCAGCAGCTCCGGACAGATTTCCCTAGATACGCAGTATTTT. Translation: CASSSGQISLDTQYF.

The chain uses TRBV20-1 and TRBJ2-7; D may be TRBD2 (6 bases). Germline V gene lookup returns CDR1 DFQATT and CDR2 SNEGSKA (reference sequence). The CDR3 length is 11 residues. V was cut by 4 bases and J by 8 bases, with 12 bases left in between. CDR3 region: CSAKAGTKQYF. CDR3 nucleotides: TGCAGTGCTAAGGCGGGAACGAAGCAGTACTTC.

This chain links TRBV5-4 with TRBJ2-1; 8 bases map to TRBD2. J lost 3 bases, V lost 4 bases, and 9 bases had no gene match. The CDR3 runs 16 residues. Germline V lookup: CDR1 SGHNT, CDR2 YYREEE (reference sequence). The DNA of the CDR3 is TGTGCCAGCAGCGGGACGGGGGGGGCATTCTACAATGAGCAGTTCTTC. As protein: CASSGTGGAFYNEQFF.

This clone occurred once. The rearrangement links TRBV19 to TRBJ2-7, with TRBD1 matching 10 bases. The CDR3 is 15 residues long. Germline assignment: CDR1 LNHDA and CDR2 SQIVND (reference sequence). V was pared by 4 bases and J by 3 bases, with 6 bases of the junction left unmatched. The CDR3: CASSKGQGTFYEQYF. The CDR3 nucleotides read TGTGCCAGTAGTAAGGGACAGGGGACCTTCTACGAGCAGTACTTC.

The rearrangement joins TRBV5-6 to TRBJ2-7, with D possibly matching TRBD1 (5 bases). The CDR3 extends over 13 amino acids. CDR1 is SGHDT, CDR2 YYEEEE, per germline. V dropped 3 bases and J dropped 5 bases, with 12 bases sitting between them. The CDR3 DNA follows: TGTGCCAGCAGCTCTAGGTACAGGAACGAGCAGTACTTC. Its protein is CASSSRYRNEQYF. Combining the CDR3 with reference TRBV5-6 and TRBJ2-7 gives the whole variable domain DAGVTQSPTHLIKTRGQQVTLRCSPKSGHDTVSWYQQALGQGPQFIFQYYEEEERQRGNFPDRFSGHQFPNYSSELNVNALLLGDSALYLCASSSRYRNEQYFGPGTRLTVT.

The V and J genes are TRBV7-9 and TRBJ2-7; D not resolved. Germline V gene lookup returns CDR1 SEHNR and CDR2 FQNEAQ (reference sequence). The length of the CDR3 is 14 residues. Trimming left V 3 bases short and J 4 bases short, with 13 bases between. This CDR3 reads CASSFHYDGYEQYF. The CDR3 coding sequence is TGTGCCAGCAGCTTCCACTACGACGGGTACGAGCAGTACTTC.

The chain combines TRBV7-2 with TRBJ2-1, with 8 bases aligning to TRBD2. The CDR3 loop spans 16 amino acids. V was pared by 5 bases and J by 0 bases, with 6 bases of the junction left unmatched. The germline V gene encodes CDR1 SGHTA and CDR2 FQGNSA. In nucleotides, the CDR3 is TGTGCCAGCAGCCTATTAGCGGGAAGCTCCTACAATGAGCAGTTCTTC. Translating it yields CASSLLAGSSYNEQFF. The variable domain in full, completed from reference TRBV7-2 and TRBJ2-1, reads GAGVSQSPSNKVTEKGKDVELRCDPISGHTALYWYRQSLGQGLEFLIYFQGNSAPDKSGLPSDRFSAERTGGSVSTLTIQRTQQEDSAVYLCASSLLAGSSYNEQFFGPGTRLTVL.

This clone was counted once. The rearrangement links TRBV7-9 to TRBJ2-7, with a tentative D call TRBD1 (6 bases). This CDR3 contains 16 residues. CDR1 and CDR2 from the germline V gene are SEHNR and FQNEAQ (reference sequence). The V and J ends lost 5 bases and 3 bases respectively, with 20 bases between them. The CDR3 DNA reads as TGTGCCAGCAGCAAAGGAGAAGGGGGAACCCTCTACGAGCAGTACTTC. As protein: CASSKGEGGTLYEQYF. The entire variable domain, with the rest obtained from reference TRBV7-9 and TRBJ2-7, is as follows: DTGVSQNPRHKITKRGQNVTFRCDPISEHNRLYWYRQTLGQGPEFLTYFQNEAQLEKSRLLSDRFSAERPKGSFSTLEIQRTEQGDSAMYLCASSKGEGGTLYEQYFGPGTRLTVT.

This sequence joins TRBV6-5 and TRBJ2-3; 8 bases align to TRBD1. The CDR3 has 15 residues. Per germline, CDR1 MNHEY and CDR2 SVGAGI. J lost 2 bases, V lost 5 bases, and 6 bases had no gene match. CDR3 residues: CASSRQGQITDTQYF. The DNA for the CDR3 is TGTGCCAGCAGTCGACAGGGGCAAATCACAGATACGCAGTATTTT.